This T cell receptor (beta chain) stems from a study of breast tumors, draining lymph nodes, adjacent tissues. The study, taken as a whole, reports: Tumor repertoires ranked between lymph nodes and nontumor tissue in diversity, with V and J gene preferences. Data only fit, rather than demonstrated, lymph node origin of most tumor T cells.

As concerns this clonotype: The antigen is not known.

In TCRdb, the multiplex PCR reads were re-called with MiXCR into one record per CDR3 protein. The data hold roughly 23,000 distinct CDR3 sequences, with approximately 60% observed a single time. The germline gives CDR1 SGDLS, CDR2 YYNGEE. The CDR3 covers 14 residues. Trimming removed 4 bases at V and 7 bases at J, with 12 bases between. The rearrangement links TRBV9 to TRBJ1-6, with D uncertain. Sample: tumor-adjacent breast tissue. The receptor's source is a female donor with breast cancer. Some clones in this sample may be carry-over from other donors' samples. The CDR3 DNA follows: TGTGCCAGCAGCCTTATGGGCTCCAATTCACCCCTCCACTTT. Protein sequence: CASSLMGSNSPLHF. Using reference TRBV9 and TRBJ1-6 for the parts outside the CDR3, the full variable domain is DSGVTQTPKHLITATGQRVTLRCSPRSGDLSVYWYQQSLDQGLQFLIQYYNGEERAKGNILERFSAQQFPDLHSELNLSSLELGDSALYFCASSLMGSNSPLHFGNGTRLTVT.